This T cell receptor (beta chain) comes out of a study of CD8 T cells in Susac syndrome. TCR beta sequencing was performed on blood CD8+ and CD4+ T cells. The TEMRA cells underwent FACS enrichment, while the CD8+ and CD4+ T cells underwent negative isolation. An input of roughly 0.5 to 1 ug of RNA was subjected to reverse transcription using random hexamers. With immunoSEQ multiplex PCR, TCR beta CDR3 was amplified across 54 Vbeta and 13 Jbeta. MiXCR, applied by TCRdb to the immunoSEQ multiplex PCR reads, yields one record per CDR3 protein. This sample carries around 170,000 distinct CDR3 sequences, about 90% of them seen once, and the ten largest clones take around 0.075%. Comments on this clonotype: Its antigen is not identified.

General study points: The study acknowledged a relatively small number of individuals in its TCR sequencing and HLA analysis.

CDR3 size: 15 residues. The germline gives CDR1 DFQATT, CDR2 SNEGSKA (reference sequence). Trimming pared 0 bases from V and 1 base from J, leaving 11 bases between. The source of this sequence is a human donor in good health. The J gene is TRBJ2-3, the V gene TRBV20-1, with TRBD2 as a possible D gene (5 bases). Sequencing was done on a sample of CD4+ T cells from PBMCs. This CDR3 is CSARDQRGRTDTQYF. As DNA, the CDR3 is TGCAGTGCTAGAGATCAACGGGGTCGCACAGATACGCAGTATTTT.